The rows below give T cell receptor beta chains drawn from one sample of a study of cytomegalovirus exposure and HLA in healthy donors. Here immunoSEQ multiplex PCR was the method, and the copy in TCRdb shows in-frame clones only, minus some. The table lists around 130,000 clones, 61% of them singletons. The specimen was PBMCs. All receptors come from a male donor in good health and CMV-seronegative. CDR3s include the opening cysteine and the closing phenylalanine or tryptophan. A D gene is named only where the DNA matches it firmly. The size field is filled for only some rows; it gives once, few, many or a size class.

d_gene	abundance	v_gene	j_gene	CDR3aa	CDR3nt
.	.	TRBV11-2	TRBJ1-4	CASSLGLTNEKLFF	TGTGCCAGCAGCTTAGGGCTAACTAATGAAAAACTGTTTTTT
.	.	TRBV11-2	TRBJ2-2	CASSFEGGELFF	TGTGCCAGCAGTTTTGAGGGAGGGGAGCTGTTTTTT
TRBD1	.	TRBV25-1	TRBJ1-6	CASRTGNSYNSPLHF	TGTGCCAGCAGGACAGGGAACTCCTATAATTCACCCCTCCACTTT
TRBD1	.	TRBV9	TRBJ2-5	CASSAGDRGHGETQYF	TGTGCCAGCAGCGCAGGGGACAGGGGGCATGGAGAGACCCAGTACTTC
.	few	TRBV4-3	TRBJ1-5	CASSQSRGKGSNQPQHF	TGCGCCAGCAGCCAAAGTCGGGGAAAAGGTAGCAATCAGCCCCAGCATTTT
.	.	TRBV5-5	TRBJ1-6	CASSVTGKSPLHF	TGTGCCAGCAGCGTAACAGGGAAGTCACCCCTCCACTTT
.	once	TRBV27	TRBJ1-2	CASSLSGLYGYTF	TGTGCCAGCAGTTTATCGGGGCTCTATGGCTACACCTTC
.	few	TRBV5-6	TRBJ2-7	CASSLYYEQYF	TGTGCCAGCAGCTTGTACTACGAGCAGTACTTC
.	.	TRBV2	TRBJ2-5	CASSVHREETQYF	TGTGCCAGCAGTGTCCACAGGGAAGAGACCCAGTACTTC
.	few	TRBV12-2	TRBJ2-1	CASRWAGGTSGANEKNEQFF	.
.	once	TRBV7-3	TRBJ1-1	CASSYSGGGMVF	TGTGCCAGCAGCTACTCGGGGGGAGGGATGGTCTTT
TRBD1	.	TRBV5-1	TRBJ1-6	CASRRTGASPLHF	TGCGCCAGCAGGAGGACAGGGGCATCACCCCTCCACTTT
.	.	TRBV6-1	TRBJ2-5	CASSLPGTYQETQYF	TGTGCCAGCAGCCTACCCGGGACTTACCAAGAGACCCAGTACTTC
TRBD1	.	TRBV15	TRBJ1-5	CATSRVSGGWQPQHF	TGTGCCACCAGCAGAGTTTCAGGGGGCTGGCAGCCCCAGCATTTT
TRBD2	.	TRBV28	TRBJ2-3	CATSGGGTDTQYF	TGTGCCACCAGCGGGGGAGGCACAGATACGCAGTATTTT
TRBD2	few	TRBV5-1	TRBJ2-7	CASSLVLAGGLGQQYF	TGCGCCAGCAGCTTGGTACTAGCGGGGGGGCTTGGCCAGCAGTACTTC
TRBD1	.	TRBV2	TRBJ1-2	CASNEGANYGYTF	TGTGCCAGCAATGAGGGGGCCAACTATGGCTACACCTTC
.	.	TRBV19	TRBJ2-1	CASSALRNEQFF	TGTGCCAGTAGTGCTCTCAGGAATGAGCAGTTCTTC
TRBD1	few	TRBV7-9	TRBJ2-2	CASSSPGQGTGELFF	TGTGCCAGCAGCTCGCCGGGACAGGGTACCGGGGAGCTGTTTTTT
.	.	TRBV2	TRBJ1-4	CASSEALGGNEKLFF	TGTGCCAGCAGTGAAGCGCTCGGGGGGAACGAAAAACTGTTTTTT
.	.	TRBV5-6	TRBJ2-5	CASSTRGGGVGETQYF	TGTGCCAGCAGCACCCGCGGAGGAGGGGTTGGGGAGACCCAGTACTTC
.	.	TRBV7-2	TRBJ1-5	CASSLVVSTNQPQHF	TGTGCCAGCAGCTTAGTAGTCTCGACAAATCAGCCCCAGCATTTT
.	.	TRBV11-1	TRBJ1-2	CASSPNGDKGNYGYTF	TGTGCCAGCAGTCCAAACGGGGACAAGGGTAACTATGGCTACACCTTC
.	.	TRBV28	TRBJ2-1	CASSQRRGEQFF	TGTGCCAGCAGCCAAAGACGAGGTGAGCAGTTCTTC
TRBD1	.	TRBV5-1	TRBJ2-1	CASSLAGQANNEQFF	TGCGCCAGCAGCTTGGCGGGACAGGCCAACAATGAGCAGTTCTTC
.	few	TRBV6-5	TRBJ2-7	CASRHYPPSYEQYF	TGTGCCAGCAGACACTACCCCCCCTCCTACGAGCAGTACTTC
TRBD1	.	TRBV7-3	TRBJ1-2	CASSLIGQGAWGYGYTF	TGTGCCAGCAGCTTAATCGGACAGGGGGCGTGGGGCTATGGCTACACCTTC
TRBD2	few	TRBV7-2	TRBJ2-1	CASSFSGGAGEQFF	TGTGCCAGCAGCTTTAGCGGGGGGGCCGGTGAGCAGTTCTTC
.	once	TRBV30	TRBJ1-3	CAWSARRDTIYF	TGTGCCTGGAGTGCACGGAGAGACACCATATATTTT
TRBD1	few	TRBV9	TRBJ2-7	CASSVDWTGGFYEQYF	TGTGCCAGCAGCGTAGATTGGACAGGGGGCTTCTACGAGCAGTACTTC
TRBD1	.	TRBV18	TRBJ1-4	CASSPGFGTANEKLFF	TGTGCCAGCTCACCGGGGTTCGGGACAGCTAATGAAAAACTGTTTTTT
.	few	TRBV7-2	TRBJ1-2	CASTPGPGQNYGYTF	TGTGCCAGCACCCCTGGGCCTGGACAGAACTATGGCTACACCTTC
TRBD1	.	TRBV6-5	TRBJ2-1	CASSLQGTRHNEQFF	TGTGCCAGCAGTTTACAGGGGACCCGACACAATGAGCAGTTCTTC
.	.	TRBV30	TRBJ2-3	CAWRIGGTDTQYF	TGTGCCTGGCGGATTGGAGGCACAGATACGCAGTATTTT
.	.	TRBV5-4	TRBJ1-1	CASSLYPGLGTEAFF	TGTGCCAGCAGCTTGTATCCGGGACTCGGTACTGAAGCTTTCTTT
TRBD2	.	TRBV7-2	TRBJ2-7	CASSLVVSGGAPFYEQYF	TGTGCCAGCAGCTTAGTTGTCAGCGGGGGGGCTCCCTTCTACGAGCAGTACTTC
.	.	TRBV7-5	TRBJ2-2	CVLTGRSPNTGELFF	TGTGTCCTGACAGGGAGGAGTCCGAACACCGGGGAGCTGTTTTTT
.	.	TRBV7-8	TRBJ2-6	CASSRSGDSGANVLTF	TGTGCCAGCAGCAGGTCAGGGGACTCTGGGGCCAACGTCCTGACTTTC
.	.	TRBV5-6	TRBJ1-6	CASSLEGQLNSPLHF	TGTGCCAGCAGCTTGGAAGGACAGCTAAATTCACCCCTCCACTTT